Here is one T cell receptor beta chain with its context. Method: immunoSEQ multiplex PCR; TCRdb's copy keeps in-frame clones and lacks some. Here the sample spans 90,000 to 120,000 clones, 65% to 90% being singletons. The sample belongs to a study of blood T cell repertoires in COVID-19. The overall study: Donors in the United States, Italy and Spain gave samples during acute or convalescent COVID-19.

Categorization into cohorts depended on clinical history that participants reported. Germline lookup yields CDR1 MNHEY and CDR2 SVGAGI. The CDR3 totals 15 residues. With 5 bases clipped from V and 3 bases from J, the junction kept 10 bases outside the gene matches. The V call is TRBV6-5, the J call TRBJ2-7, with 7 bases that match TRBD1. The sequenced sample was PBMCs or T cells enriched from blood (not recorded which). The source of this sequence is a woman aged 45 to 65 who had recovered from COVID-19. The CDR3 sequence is CASSHLRTGDYEQYF. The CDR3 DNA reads TGTGCCAGCAGTCATCTAAGGACAGGAGACTACGAGCAGTACTTC.